This T cell receptor (beta chain) was recorded in a study of follicular helper T cells after annual influenza vaccination. Only in-frame clones appear in the TCRdb table, and some are missing; sequencing was by immunoSEQ multiplex PCR. In the table there are 2,000 to 2,500 clones, around 87% of which are singletons. On this clone itself: What it binds is unknown.

The V gene end was trimmed by 7 bases and the J gene end by 4 bases; junction bases not matched to a gene: 11. The CDR3 covers 15 residues. Germline CDR1 SNHLY, CDR2 FYNNEI. Stated time point: 2015-2016 season, pre-vaccination. Blood volume per time point ranged from about 40 to 110 mL. General study results and limits: Undersampling of larger non-cTfh compartments could not be excluded. Yearly vaccinations repeatedly recalled conserved clonotypes in ICOS+CD38+ cTfh.

The chain has TRBV2 and TRBJ1-1; 8 bases are shared with TRBD1. The sample here was CXCR5- memory CD4+ T cells sorted from blood, taken on the day of influenza vaccination. The clonotype comes from an adult who received the influenza vaccine. CDR3 region: CASTGGLRGLTEAFF. For the CDR3, the DNA is TGTGCCAGCACTGGCGGGCTCAGGGGGCTCACTGAAGCTTTCTTT.